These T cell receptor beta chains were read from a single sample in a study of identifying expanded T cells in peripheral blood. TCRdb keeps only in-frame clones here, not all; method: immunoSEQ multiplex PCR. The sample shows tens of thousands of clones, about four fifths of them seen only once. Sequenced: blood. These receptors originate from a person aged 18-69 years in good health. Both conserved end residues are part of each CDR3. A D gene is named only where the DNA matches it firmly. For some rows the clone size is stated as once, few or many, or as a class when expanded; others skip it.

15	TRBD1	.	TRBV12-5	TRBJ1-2	TGTGCTAGTGGTTTGGGACAGGGGGAGAACTATGGCTACACCTTC	CASGLGQGENYGYTF
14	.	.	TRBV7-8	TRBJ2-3	TGTGCCAGCAGCTTAATGCTGTCCCAAGATACGCAGTATTTT	CASSLMLSQDTQYF
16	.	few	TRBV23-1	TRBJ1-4	TGCGCCAGCAGTCAATCCGGAAGACAGCTTAATGAAAAACTGTTTTTT	CASSQSGRQLNEKLFF
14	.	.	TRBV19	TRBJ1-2	TGTGCCAGTAGTATAGCAGAATCTAACTATGGCTACACCTTC	CASSIAESNYGYTF
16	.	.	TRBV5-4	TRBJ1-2	TGTGCCAGCAGCTTTTTGACGGGACAAGGGAGCTATGGCTACACCTTC	CASSFLTGQGSYGYTF
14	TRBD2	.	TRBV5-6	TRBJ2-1	TGTGCCAGCAGCCGGCGGGGGACCCGCATAGAGCAGTTCTTC	CASSRRGTRIEQFF
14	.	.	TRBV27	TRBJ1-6	TGTGCCAGCAGTTTAGGGGTGAATAATTCACCCCTCCACTTT	CASSLGVNNSPLHF
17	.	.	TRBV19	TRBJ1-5	TGTGCCAGTAGTATAGTTGGGAGGGGATCTAGCAATCAGCCCCAGCATTTT	CASSIVGRGSSNQPQHF
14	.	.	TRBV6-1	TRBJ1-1	TGTGCCAGTATCCTGCGGGGACTGAACACTGAAGCTTTCTTT	CASILRGLNTEAFF
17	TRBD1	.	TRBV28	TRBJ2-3	TGTGCCAGCAGCTACACTCTTCAGGGGGCGCGTCCAGATACGCAGTATTTT	CASSYTLQGARPDTQYF
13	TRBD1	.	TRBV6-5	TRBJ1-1	TGTGCCAGCAGTTACCCGGGACAGGGTAAAGTTTTCTTT	CASSYPGQGKVFF
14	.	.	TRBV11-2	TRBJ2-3	TGTGCCAGCAGCCAGAGGGCAGGCACAGATACGCAGTATTTT	CASSQRAGTDTQYF
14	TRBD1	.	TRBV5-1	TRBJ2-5	TGCGCCAGCCGGGACAGTGGGATAAAAGAGACCCAGTACTTC	CASRDSGIKETQYF
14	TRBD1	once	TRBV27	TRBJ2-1	TGTGCCAGCAAAGGACAGGGGGGCTACAATGAGCAGTTCTTC	CASKGQGGYNEQFF
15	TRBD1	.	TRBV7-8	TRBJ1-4	TGTGCCAGCAGCCCAACCCAGGGGGGCAATGAAAAACTGTTTTTT	CASSPTQGGNEKLFF
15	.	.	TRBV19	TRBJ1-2	TGTGCCAGTGGAGCGGGGACCGCTCGTCTCTATGGCTACACCTTC	CASGAGTARLYGYTF
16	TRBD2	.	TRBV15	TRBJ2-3	TGTGCCACCAGCAGAAGACTAGCGGGCGGGACAGATACGCAGTATTTT	CATSRRLAGGTDTQYF
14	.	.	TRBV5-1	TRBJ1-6	TGCGCCAGCAAGGTAATGGAGGGTGATTCACCCCTCCACTTT	CASKVMEGDSPLHF
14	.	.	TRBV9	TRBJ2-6	TGTGCCAGCAGCGTGACTTCGGGGGCCAACGTCCTGACTTTC	CASSVTSGANVLTF
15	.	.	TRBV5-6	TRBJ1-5	TGTGCCAGCAGCCGAGGGGCTTTTCCCAATCAGCCCCAGCATTTT	CASSRGAFPNQPQHF
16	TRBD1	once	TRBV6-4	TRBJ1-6	TGTGCCAGCAGCCGGGACAGTAACTCCTATAATTCACCCCTCCACTTT	CASSRDSNSYNSPLHF
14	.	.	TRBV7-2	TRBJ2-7	TGTGCCAGCAGCTTAAAAGCAGGTTACTACGAGCAGTACTTC	CASSLKAGYYEQYF
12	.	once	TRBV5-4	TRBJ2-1	TGTGCCAGCAGTACCCCCGGGACTTGGCAGTTCTTC	CASSTPGTWQFF
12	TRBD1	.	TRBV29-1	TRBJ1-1	TGCAGCGCCCGGACAGGGGACCCTGAAGCTTTCTTT	CSARTGDPEAFF
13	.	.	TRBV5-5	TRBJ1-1	TGTGCCAGCAGCCGTGACAGACCGTCTGAAGCTTTCTTT	CASSRDRPSEAFF
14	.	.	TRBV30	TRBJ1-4	TGTGCCTGGAGCAGGGGCGGGAGACCGGAAAAACTGTTTTTT	CAWSRGGRPEKLFF
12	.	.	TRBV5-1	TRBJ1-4	TGCGCCAGCAGCCCGAGTAATGAAAAACTGTTTTTT	CASSPSNEKLFF
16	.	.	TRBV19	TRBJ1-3	TGTGCCAGTCATGATTATTTAGGGGGCTCTGGAAACACCATATATTTT	CASHDYLGGSGNTIYF
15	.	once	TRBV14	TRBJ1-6	TGTGCCAGCAGCCAAGATCCCAGCTTTAATTCACCCCTCCACTTT	CASSQDPSFNSPLHF
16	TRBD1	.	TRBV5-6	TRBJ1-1	TGTGCCAGCAGCCAAGCGTTGGACAGGGGGAAAACTGAAGCTTTCTTT	CASSQALDRGKTEAFF
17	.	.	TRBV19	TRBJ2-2	TGTGCCAGTAGTATCCCCACCAGGGTCGGGGACACCGGGGAGCTGTTTTTT	CASSIPTRVGDTGELFF
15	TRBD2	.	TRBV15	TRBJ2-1	TGTGCCACCAGCAGAGAACGGGGGGTCCTGAATGAGCAGTTCTTC	CATSRERGVLNEQFF
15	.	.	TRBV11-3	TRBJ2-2	TGTGCCAGCAGCTTAGGATCGACGGAACCCGGGGAGCTGTTTTTT	CASSLGSTEPGELFF
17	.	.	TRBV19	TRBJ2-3	TGTGCCAGTAGTATGCCGCAGGGGGGAGGATCACAAAATACGCAGTATTTT	CASSMPQGGGSQNTQYF
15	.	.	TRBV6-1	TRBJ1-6	TGTGCCAGCAGTGGAAGCAGGGTGAGAGGGGCACCCCTCCACTTT	CASSGSRVRGAPLHF
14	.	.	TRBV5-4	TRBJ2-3	TGTGCCAGCAGCTTGTTGGGAGCAACAGATACGCAGTATTTT	CASSLLGATDTQYF
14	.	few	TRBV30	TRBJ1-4	TGTGCCTGGAGTGTAGGGGGAACGGGGGAAAAACTGTTTTTT	CAWSVGGTGEKLFF